The 26 T cell receptor beta chains below were found in one sample sequenced in a study of tumor and adjacent non-tumor tissue in lung cancer. TCRbeta libraries were built with three rounds of nested PCR, modified from ARM-PCR. A single record per CDR3 protein comes from TCRdb applying MiXCR to the multiplex PCR reads. The sample lists under 45,000 distinct CDR3 sequences; around three fifths were seen once. The template was RNA from unsorted bulk tissue. Distant lung tissue was collected more than 3 cm away from the tumor edge. Sequenced material: distant non-tumor lung tissue. These receptors all stem from a man in his fifties with non-small cell lung cancer.

The chain carries TRBV12-3 or TRBV12-4 and TRBJ2-5; D is undetermined. V shed 5 bases and J shed 1 base, with 11 bases lying between them. The CDR3 runs 14 residues. CDR3 amino acids: CASSHMTLQETQYF. CDR3 bases: TGTGCCAGCAGTCATATGACACTCCAAGAGACCCAGTACTTC.

On this clonotype itself: Relative to the germline gene, one junction end is altered; a read error may explain this. The rearrangement uses TRBV20-1 and TRBJ2-2, with TRBD2 matching over 12 bases. The CDR3 spans 16 residues. The germline CDR1 and CDR2 sequences are DFQATT and SNEGSKA (reference sequence). In nucleotides, the CDR3 is TGCAGGGCTAGAGCTAGCGGGAGGGCCGACACCGGGGAGCTGTTTTTT. This gives the protein CRARASGRADTGELFF.

This clonotype was detected many times. The chain is built from TRBV7-8 and TRBJ2-2; tentatively, D is TRBD1 (5 bases). The CDR3 consists of 14 residues. Trimming took off 4 bases at V and 3 bases at J, with 9 bases between the two ends. Germline lookup yields CDR1 SGHVS and CDR2 FQNEAQ. The DNA of the CDR3 is TGTGCCAGCAGCTCGAAGACAGACACCGGGGAGCTGTTTTTT. Protein: CASSSKTDTGELFF.

A word on this clonotype: Germline is not matched at one junction end, which may reflect a read error. V and J are TRBV6-5 and TRBJ1-5; D uncertain. This CDR3 contains 14 residues. Germline V gene data show CDR1 as MNHEY and CDR2 as SVGAGI. CDR3 loop: CASSSLGKHQSQHF. CDR3 nucleotide sequence: TGTGCCAGCAGTTCCCTGGGGAAACATCAGTCCCAGCATTTT.

With regard to this clonotype: The missing conserved phenylalanine or tryptophan at the end of this CDR3 makes a read error likely. This chain joins TRBV11-3 and TRBJ2-7; 9 nucleotides line up with TRBD1. The CDR3 sequence is 15 residues long. Germline CDR1 SGHNT, CDR2 YENEEA. Trimming removed 5 bases from V and 3 bases from J; junction bases left unmatched: 8. The CDR3 sequence is CASSPGQGRLYEQYL. In DNA form, the CDR3 reads TGTGCCAGCAGCCCGGGACAGGGACGACTCTACGAGCAGTACTTG.

For this clonotype: At one end the junction does not follow the germline gene, possibly because of a read error. The V gene is TRBV29-1, the J gene TRBJ2-1; 7 bases are a match to TRBD2. The germline CDR1 and CDR2 sequences are SQVTM and ANQGSEA. The CDR3 is 15 amino acids. The CDR3 nucleotides read TGCAGCGTTGAGTTAGGCGGGAGCTCCTACAGTGAGCAGTTCTTC. It specifies CSVELGGSSYSEQFF.

Details on this clonotype: A junction boundary mismatches the germline segment, possibly from a read error. This chain joins TRBV6-6 and TRBJ2-1; 8 bases match TRBD2. CDR1 is MNHNY and CDR2 is SVGAGI in the germline V gene (reference sequence). The CDR3 has 12 residues. CDR3: CARRRSGGWQFF. The CDR3 DNA sequence: TGTGCCCGCAGACGATCGGGAGGGTGGCAGTTCTTC.

On this clonotype itself: This may stem from a read error, because a much larger clone lies one nucleotide away. The V gene is TRBV5-1, the J gene TRBJ2-1; 11 bases match TRBD2. The CDR3 contains 16 residues. The junction had 7 bases not matched to a gene; V was cut back by 2 bases and J by 6 bases. Germline-derived CDR1 and CDR2 are SGHRS and YFSETQ. The CDR3 reads CASSLHPSGGPNEQFF. CDR3 nucleotides: TGCGCCAGCAGCTTACACCCTAGCGGGGGGCCCAATGAGCAGTTCTTC.

V is TRBV6-2 or TRBV6-3 and J is TRBJ2-1; 8 nucleotides align to TRBD2. Unmatched junction bases numbered 12, after V lost 5 bases and J lost 9 bases. Germline assignment: CDR1 MNHEY and CDR2 SVGEGT. The CDR3 consists of 15 residues. The CDR3 coding sequence is TGTGCCAGCAGTACTAGCGGAAGGGCACACAGTGAGCAGTTCTTC. Amino acids: CASSTSGRAHSEQFF.

A remark on this clonotype: The junction differs from germline at one of its ends, possibly a read error. The chain combines TRBV29-1 with TRBJ2-3; TRBD1 matches at 9 bases. CDR3 length: 13 amino acids. CDR1 SQVTM and CDR2 ANQGSEA come from the germline V gene. CDR3: CSATGGRTDTHYF. The CDR3 DNA reads as TGCAGCGCTACAGGGGGCCGCACAGATACGCACTACTTT.

Worth noting for this clonotype: The junction and the germline gene differ at one end; a read error may be behind it. V usage is TRBV5-4 and J usage is TRBJ2-7; no firm D call. The length of the CDR3 is 12 residues. Germline lookup yields CDR1 SGHNT and CDR2 YYREEE (reference sequence). CDR3 residues: CASSASSYEQYF. CDR3 coding DNA: TGTGCCAGCAGCGCGAGCTCCTATGAGCAGTACTTC.

This clonotype appeared a single time. A much larger clone lies a single base off, so this may be a read error. This chain links TRBV6-6 with TRBJ1-1; tentatively, D is TRBD1 (6 bases). This CDR3 spans 12 amino acids. Germline V CDR1 and CDR2: MNHNY, SVGAGI (reference sequence). This chain's CDR3 is CASSFRGTEALF. DNA of the CDR3: TGTGCCAGCAGTTTCAGGGGAACTGAAGCTTTATTT.

The chain has TRBV28 and TRBJ2-1; D gene uncertain. The V gene's germline CDR1 is MDHEN and CDR2 SYDVKM. The CDR3 covers 15 residues. The V gene lost 3 bases and the J gene lost 3 bases, with 12 bases spanning the gap. The CDR3 sequence: CASSFVGTFYNEQFF. The CDR3 DNA sequence: TGTGCCAGCAGTTTTGTTGGTACTTTCTACAATGAGCAGTTCTTC.

As for this clonotype: This CDR3 fails to terminate in the conserved phenylalanine or tryptophan, so it likely reflects a read error. This sequence joins TRBV28 and TRBJ2-1, with a possible D match to TRBD2 (7 bases). The CDR3 runs to 14 residues. Germline CDR1 is MDHEN and CDR2 is SYDVKM. The V end was cut by 7 bases, the J end by 7 bases, with 17 bases between. This chain's CDR3 is CASTDGGHRNEQFL. The CDR3 DNA reads TGTGCCAGCACGGACGGGGGGCACAGGAATGAGCAGTTCTTA.

A remark on this clonotype: The junction differs from germline at one of its ends, possibly a read error. The V call is TRBV20-1, the J call TRBJ1-2, with D possibly matching TRBD1 (5 bases). CDR1 DFQATT and CDR2 SNEGSKA come from the germline V gene (reference sequence). CDR3 size: 14 residues. As DNA, the CDR3 is TGCGGTGCTTTCCACCGGGAGACAGTCTATGGCTACACCTTC. It specifies CGAFHRETVYGYTF.

A note on this clonotype: Just one base apart from a much larger clone, this may be a read error. The rearrangement joins TRBV28 to TRBJ1-3, with 7 nucleotides matching TRBD1. Trimming cost V 8 bases and J 2 bases; bases outside gene matches: 9. Germline lookup yields CDR1 MDHEN and CDR2 SYDVKM. The CDR3 contains 15 residues. The CDR3: CASATGTVAGNTIYF. The CDR3 nucleotides are TGTGCCAGCGCGACCGGGACAGTGGCTGGAAACACCATATATTTT.

In regard to this clonotype: A much larger clonotype is one base distant, so this may be a read error. The V and J genes are TRBV11-2 and TRBJ2-1; tentatively, D is TRBD1 or TRBD2 (5 bases each). The CDR3 extends over 12 amino acids. Germline CDR1 is SGHAT and CDR2 is FQNNGV. In DNA form, the CDR3 reads TGTGCCAACAGCCAGGAGAGGGGAAGGCAGTTCTTC. This encodes CANSQERGRQFF.

This clonotype was picked up one time. A single base separates this from a much larger clone, so it may be a read error. This rearrangement joins TRBV20-1 to TRBJ1-6; 9 nucleotides line up with TRBD1. The germline CDR1 and CDR2 sequences are DFQATT and SNEGSKA (reference sequence). The CDR3 length is 13 residues. The CDR3: CSGAQGAGSPPHF. The CDR3 DNA reads TGCAGTGGGGCACAGGGGGCAGGGTCACCCCCCCACTTT.

This clonotype has ten or more counts. This rearrangement joins TRBV30 to TRBJ2-4; perhaps TRBD1 as D (6 bases). The V and J ends lost 0 bases and 9 bases respectively, with 12 bases between them. CDR1 and CDR2 (germline): GTSNPN, SVGIG (reference sequence). This CDR3 spans 13 amino acids. The CDR3 coding sequence is TGTGCCTGGAGTGTTGCAGGGGTAGGCATTCAGTACTTC. This translates into CAWSVAGVGIQYF.

This clonotype occurred a few times. V gene TRBV20-1 combines with J gene TRBJ2-2; D ambiguous. The CDR3 is made up of 12 amino acids. From germline, CDR1 is DFQATT and CDR2 SNEGSKA (reference sequence). Trimming took 6 bases from V and 3 from J, leaving 8 bases between them. CDR3 region: CSAAGYTGELFF. The CDR3 bases are TGCAGTGCAGCAGGATACACCGGGGAGCTGTTTTTT.

As concerns this clonotype: This could be a read error, since a much larger clone is one nucleotide away. The chain links TRBV11-2 to TRBJ2-1; 9 bases align to TRBD2. Per the germline V gene, CDR1 is SGHAT and CDR2 is FQNNGV. The CDR3 consists of 15 residues. V was clipped by 0 bases and J by 6 bases; unmatched bases: 3. CDR3 loop: CASSLDGLATNEQFF. The CDR3 DNA sequence: TGTGCCAGCAGCTTAGACGGACTAGCGACCAATGAGCAGTTCTTC.

This clonotype was counted only a few times. One junction end does not reproduce the germline sequence, and a read error may be involved. V and J are TRBV11-2 and TRBJ2-7; TRBD1 aligns across 8 bases. Germline CDR1 and CDR2: SGHAT and FQNNGV. CDR3 size: 15 residues. The CDR3 bases are TGTGCCAGTAGCTTAGGGACAGGTAGAATCTACGAGCAGTACTTC. This sequence encodes CASSLGTGRIYEQYF.

Comments on this clonotype: It may be a read error: a sequence one base away is much more abundant. The chain carries TRBV6-6 and TRBJ2-2; TRBD2 agrees at 8 bases. Germline V gene sequence: CDR1 MNHNY, CDR2 SVGAGI (reference sequence). This CDR3 spans 15 amino acids. CDR3 DNA: TGTGCCAACAGTTACTCGGTACTAGCGGCCGGGGAGCTGTTTTTT. Residues: CANSYSVLAAGELFF.

To note about this clonotype: A junction boundary mismatches the germline segment, possibly from a read error. This chain uses TRBV29-1 with TRBJ1-1, with D uncertain. CDR3 length: 12 residues. Germline V lookup: CDR1 SQVTM, CDR2 ANQGSEA. CDR3 residues: CSVGEPNTKAFF. Here the CDR3 DNA reads TGCAGCGTTGGAGAGCCTAACACTAAAGCTTTCTTT.

This clonotype was observed at least ten times. The chain joins TRBV15 to TRBJ2-7; the D gene is possibly TRBD2 (6 bases). The germline V and J ends were trimmed by 0 bases and 4 bases, with 10 bases remaining between them. Germline CDR1 LNHNV, CDR2 YYDKDF (reference sequence). The CDR3 extends over 14 amino acids. CDR3 amino acids: CATSRDSGGYEQYF. The CDR3, as DNA: TGTGCCACCAGCAGAGATAGCGGAGGATACGAGCAGTACTTC.

The chain joins TRBV6-5 to TRBJ1-5, with a tentative D call TRBD1 (6 bases). In germline, CDR1 is MNHEY, CDR2 SVGAGI. V lost 2 bases and J 11 bases, leaving 19 bases between the germline ends. CDR3 size: 15 residues. The chain's CDR3 is CASSYTRDNSQSQHF. Written as DNA, the CDR3 is TGTGCCAGCAGTTACACGAGGGACAACTCGCAGTCCCAGCATTTT.